These 27 T cell receptor beta chains share one sample of origin, sequenced in a study of cytomegalovirus exposure and HLA in healthy donors. The PCR ran on 60 Vbeta and 13 Jbeta primers. The method was immunoSEQ multiplex PCR; TCRdb's version includes in-frame clones alone and lacks a portion of them. The table records about 100,000 clones, about 75% of them present only once. The source material was PBMCs. The receptors originated from a woman between 18 and 29 years old in good health and CMV-seropositive.

V usage is TRBV4-2 and J usage is TRBJ2-7; D might be TRBD2 (6 bases). The CDR3 consists of 15 residues. The V end lost 2 bases, the J end lost 0 bases, and 11 bases lay between the germline ends. CDR1 is LGHNA, CDR2 YNFKEQ, per germline. The CDR3, as DNA: TGTGCCAGCAGCCAATCTCTAGCGACCTCCTACGAGCAGTACTTC. Protein sequence: CASSQSLATSYEQYF.

V and J are TRBV28 and TRBJ1-1, with D unclear. The CDR3 has 13 amino acids. Trimming stripped 11 bases from V and 0 bases from J, with 13 bases between. Germline loops: CDR1 MDHEN, CDR2 SYDVKM. CDR3 bases: TGTGCCGGCTCCCAAATTCTGAACACTGAAGCTTTCTTT. It specifies CAGSQILNTEAFF.

This sequence joins TRBV6-5 and TRBJ2-7; 9 positions agree with TRBD1. The V segment lost 5 bases and the J segment 5 bases; nucleotides outside the gene matches: 10. The V gene's germline CDR1 is MNHEY and CDR2 SVGAGI. The CDR3 runs 15 residues. The CDR3 coding sequence is TGTGCCAGCAGTCCCTGGGGACAGGGAGGGGACGAGCAGTACTTC. Protein sequence: CASSPWGQGGDEQYF.

This clone has only a few counts. The V and J genes are TRBV6-6 and TRBJ1-5; 8 bases are shared with TRBD1. V shed 8 bases, J shed 0 bases, and the junction held 3 bases outside the gene matches. The CDR3 sequence is 14 residues long. Germline CDR1 reads MNHNY; CDR2 reads SVGAGI (reference sequence). The CDR3 DNA is TGTGCCAGCGGACAGGGTTATAGCAATCAGCCCCAGCATTTT. Protein product: CASGQGYSNQPQHF.

This chain uses TRBV4-1 with TRBJ1-1, with D unresolved. V was clipped by 5 bases and J by 3 bases, with 4 bases between them. The CDR3 totals 11 residues. Germline assignment: CDR1 MGHRA and CDR2 YSYEKL. CDR3 coding DNA: TGCGCCAGCAGCTCAGACACTGAAGCTTTCTTT. This sequence encodes CASSSDTEAFF.

This clone was seen more than once but under ten times. The V call is TRBV29-1, the J call TRBJ1-2, with 8 bases that match TRBD1. Losses at the gene ends were 1 base for V and 4 bases for J; bases not matched to a gene: 2. The length of the CDR3 is 13 residues. Germline loops: CDR1 SQVTM, CDR2 ANQGSEA. CDR3 protein: CSVEGQGTYGYTF. As DNA, the CDR3 is TGCAGCGTTGAAGGACAGGGGACCTATGGCTACACCTTC.

The chain has TRBV27 and TRBJ2-3, with TRBD2 as a possible D gene (6 bases). Germline loops: CDR1 MNHEY, CDR2 SMNVEV (reference sequence). V was shortened by 5 bases and J by 11 bases, with 26 bases between the two germline ends. The CDR3 covers 16 residues. The CDR3 DNA reads TGTGCCAGCAGTCTCAATAGCGGCGTCATCCACGGGAGGCAGTATTTT. Amino acids: CASSLNSGVIHGRQYF.

CDR3 bases: TGTGCCAGCTCACCGAGGGACACCACTGAAGCTTTCTTT. Translated: CASSPRDTTEAFF. The chain is built from TRBV18 and TRBJ1-1; TRBD1 might be the D (6 bases). With 3 bases removed from V and 4 bases from J, the gap between germline ends came to 9 bases. CDR3 length: 13 amino acids. The germline V gene encodes CDR1 KGHSH and CDR2 LQKENI.

The V gene is TRBV2, the J gene TRBJ2-1; D remains unclear. Germline assignment: CDR1 SNHLY and CDR2 FYNNEI. This CDR3 comprises 12 residues. Trimming removed 4 bases from V and 10 bases from J, with 11 bases in between. The CDR3 spells CASSARYGEQFF. In DNA form, the CDR3 reads TGTGCCAGCAGTGCCCGTTACGGGGAGCAGTTCTTC.

CDR3 in amino acids: CASSYATGENGNTIYF. Written as DNA, the CDR3 is TGTGCCAGCAGTTACGCGACAGGGGAAAATGGAAACACCATATATTTT. The rearrangement joins TRBV6-5 to TRBJ1-3, with 8 positions matching TRBD1. The CDR3 is 16 amino acids. Unmatched junction bases numbered 6, after V lost 2 bases and J lost 3 bases. The germline V gene has CDR1 MNHEY and CDR2 SVGAGI.

The gene calls are TRBV18 and TRBJ2-7; TRBD2 might be the D (6 bases). The length of the CDR3 is 13 residues. Per the germline V gene, CDR1 is KGHSH and CDR2 is LQKENI. V was trimmed by 3 bases and J by 2 bases, leaving 8 bases between them. The chain's CDR3 is CASSPGTAYEQYF. The CDR3 DNA follows: TGTGCCAGCTCACCCGGGACTGCCTACGAGCAGTACTTC.

The J gene is TRBJ2-3, the V gene TRBV9; 8 bases fit TRBD2. Germline assignment: CDR1 SGDLS and CDR2 YYNGEE. V was pared by 0 bases and J by 3 bases, with 6 bases of the junction left unmatched. The CDR3 spans 16 residues. The CDR3 DNA is TGTGCCAGCAGCGTAGGAACGGGAGGGAGAACAGATACGCAGTATTTT. Its protein product is CASSVGTGGRTDTQYF.

The chain employs TRBV7-9 and TRBJ2-3, with TRBD2 matching over 7 bases. CDR3 length: 15 amino acids. Germline V gene data show CDR1 as SEHNR and CDR2 as FQNEAQ (reference sequence). Trimming cost V 2 bases and J 4 bases; bases outside gene matches: 6. CDR3 sequence: CASSLRAGEADTQYF. CDR3 DNA sequence: TGTGCCAGCAGCTTACGTGCGGGAGAAGCAGATACGCAGTATTTT.

This clone was recorded only once. V gene TRBV7-9 combines with J gene TRBJ2-3, with D maybe TRBD1 (6 bases). The CDR3 has 15 amino acids. Trimming took off 4 bases at V and 1 base at J, with 12 bases between the two ends. From germline, CDR1 is SEHNR and CDR2 FQNEAQ (reference sequence). The DNA of the CDR3 is TGTGCCAGCAGCTCTCCCCCAGGGGGCACAGATACGCAGTATTTT. It yields the protein CASSSPPGGTDTQYF. The whole variable domain, remainder taken from reference TRBV7-9 and TRBJ2-3, is DTGVSQNPRHKITKRGQNVTFRCDPISEHNRLYWYRQTLGQGPEFLTYFQNEAQLEKSRLLSDRFSAERPKGSFSTLEIQRTEQGDSAMYLCASSSPPGGTDTQYFGPGTRLTVL.

The chain is built from TRBV20-1 and TRBJ1-2, with D perhaps matching TRBD1 (6 bases). Trimming removed 3 bases at V and 6 bases at J, with 8 bases between. CDR1 is DFQATT and CDR2 is SNEGSKA in the germline V gene (reference sequence). The CDR3 extends over 11 amino acids. As DNA, the CDR3 is TGCAGTGCTAGGGGGGACAATGGCTACACCTTC. Translating it yields CSARGDNGYTF.

The chain uses TRBV4-3 and TRBJ2-4; D uncertain. Germline V gene lookup returns CDR1 LGHNA and CDR2 YSLEER. V lost 0 bases and J lost 2, with 8 bases in between. CDR3 size: 15 residues. The CDR3 DNA reads as TGCGCCAGCAGCCAAGATGACAAGTCCAAAAACATTCAGTACTTC. It translates to CASSQDDKSKNIQYF.

The genes are TRBV6-5 and TRBJ2-1; 8 bases agree with TRBD2. The V segment lost 11 bases and the J segment 6 bases; nucleotides outside the gene matches: 12. The CDR3 contains 14 residues. CDR1 is MNHEY, CDR2 SVGAGI, per germline. In DNA form, the CDR3 reads TGTGCCGGCGGGAGGAGTAGCGGGATCAATGAGCAGTTCTTC. Amino acids: CAGGRSSGINEQFF.

In DNA form, the CDR3 reads TGCGCCAGCAGCTGGCGGACAGGGAACACTGAAGCTTTCTTT. It is translated as CASSWRTGNTEAFF. The chain links TRBV5-1 to TRBJ1-1, with 7 bases identical to TRBD1. CDR1 is SGHRS and CDR2 is YFSETQ in the germline V gene. With V trimmed by 3 bases and J by 1 base, 3 bases remained unmatched. The CDR3 has 14 amino acids.

This sequence joins TRBV27 and TRBJ2-3, with 9 bases identical to TRBD1. The CDR3 consists of 15 residues. Germline V gene data show CDR1 as MNHEY and CDR2 as SMNVEV (reference sequence). V was pared by 7 bases and J by 0 bases, with 5 bases of the junction left unmatched. CDR3 in amino acids: CASIRQGVSTDTQYF. Written as DNA, the CDR3 is TGTGCCAGCATCCGACAGGGGGTAAGCACAGATACGCAGTATTTT.

This clone is a singleton in its sample. The chain employs TRBV29-1 and TRBJ2-1; a weak D match, TRBD1 (6 bases). In germline, CDR1 is SQVTM, CDR2 ANQGSEA. The CDR3 has 13 amino acids. With 6 bases removed from V and 9 bases from J, the gap between germline ends came to 18 bases. CDR3 coding DNA: TGCAGCGTGGCAGGGGTTAGCGATGGTGAGCAGTTCTTC. Encoded protein: CSVAGVSDGEQFF.

This chain links TRBV6-4 with TRBJ2-1, with TRBD2 matching 8 bases. Losses at the gene ends were 2 bases for V and 3 bases for J; bases not matched to a gene: 6. This CDR3 comprises 16 residues. Germline lookup yields CDR1 MRHNA and CDR2 SNTAGT. The CDR3 sequence: CASSDRPAGDYNEQFF. The DNA for the CDR3 is TGTGCCAGCAGTGACCGACCAGCGGGAGACTACAATGAGCAGTTCTTC.

The chain recombines TRBV19 with TRBJ2-7; 8 nucleotides match TRBD1. CDR3 length: 13 amino acids. The germline V gene encodes CDR1 LNHDA and CDR2 SQIVND (reference sequence). With 6 bases clipped from V and 5 bases from J, the junction kept 6 bases outside the gene matches. The CDR3 loop reads CASSGQGVDEQYF. The CDR3 DNA is TGTGCCAGTAGCGGACAGGGAGTGGACGAGCAGTACTTC. Full variable domain (outside the CDR3, taken from reference TRBV19 and TRBJ2-7): DGGITQSPKYLFRKEGQNVTLSCEQNLNHDAMYWYRQDPGQGLRLIYYSQIVNDFQKGDIAEGYSVSREKKESFPLTVTSAQKNPTAFYLCASSGQGVDEQYFGPGTRLTVT.

The rearrangement joins TRBV7-2 to TRBJ2-7; D unresolved. The CDR3 covers 11 residues. The V end lost 4 bases, the J end lost 7 bases, and 8 bases lay between the germline ends. Germline CDR1 reads SGHTA; CDR2 reads FQGNSA. CDR3 in amino acids: CASSYPGEQYF. The CDR3 DNA reads as TGTGCCAGCAGCTACCCCGGGGAGCAGTACTTC. The full variable domain, rest sourced from reference TRBV7-2 and TRBJ2-7, is GAGVSQSPSNKVTEKGKDVELRCDPISGHTALYWYRQSLGQGLEFLIYFQGNSAPDKSGLPSDRFSAERTGGSVSTLTIQRTQQEDSAVYLCASSYPGEQYFGPGTRLTVT.

The chain carries TRBV11-2 and TRBJ2-1; 7 nucleotides align to TRBD2. The CDR3 has 15 residues. V dropped 5 bases and J dropped 5; count of bases not matched to a gene: 9. The germline gives CDR1 SGHAT, CDR2 FQNNGV. In DNA, the CDR3 is TGTGCCAGCAGCAACCCTAGCGGAGGGAACAATGAGCAGTTCTTC. It translates to CASSNPSGGNNEQFF. Full variable domain (remainder filled in from reference TRBV11-2 and TRBJ2-1): EAGVAQSPRYKIIEKRQSVAFWCNPISGHATLYWYQQILGQGPKLLIQFQNNGVVDDSQLPKDRFSAERLKGVDSTLKIQPAKLEDSAVYLCASSNPSGGNNEQFFGPGTRLTVL.

This chain joins TRBV5-8 and TRBJ2-2, with 8 bases matching TRBD1. Trimming took 4 bases from V and 6 from J; bases not matched to a gene: 5. The CDR3 length is 14 residues. Germline loops: CDR1 SGHTS, CDR2 YDEGEE. CDR3 sequence: CASSTGQVPGELFF. The CDR3 coding sequence is TGTGCCAGCAGCACGGGACAGGTCCCCGGGGAGCTGTTTTTT.

The chain joins TRBV9 to TRBJ2-7; 10 nucleotides align to TRBD2. The V gene end was trimmed by 4 bases and the J gene end by 4 bases; junction bases not matched to a gene: 5. CDR1 is SGDLS and CDR2 is YYNGEE in the germline V gene. This CDR3 is 14 amino acids long. The CDR3 loop reads CASSLASGSYEQYF. In nucleotides, the CDR3 is TGTGCCAGCAGCTTAGCTAGCGGGAGTTACGAGCAGTACTTC.

The gene calls are TRBV2 and TRBJ1-5, with a possible D match to TRBD1 (5 bases). V gave up 6 bases and J gave up 6 bases, with 9 bases separating them. Looked up from germline, CDR1 is SNHLY and CDR2 is FYNNEI. The CDR3 is made up of 12 amino acids. Here the CDR3 reads CASSSGFQPQHF. The DNA for the CDR3 is TGTGCCAGCAGCTCAGGGTTTCAGCCCCAGCATTTT. Based on the CDR3 plus reference TRBV2 and TRBJ1-5, the full variable domain is EPEVTQTPSHQVTQMGQEVILRCVPISNHLYFYWYRQILGQKVEFLVSFYNNEISEKSEIFDDQFSVERPDGSNFTLKIRSTKLEDSAMYFCASSSGFQPQHFGDGTRLSIL.